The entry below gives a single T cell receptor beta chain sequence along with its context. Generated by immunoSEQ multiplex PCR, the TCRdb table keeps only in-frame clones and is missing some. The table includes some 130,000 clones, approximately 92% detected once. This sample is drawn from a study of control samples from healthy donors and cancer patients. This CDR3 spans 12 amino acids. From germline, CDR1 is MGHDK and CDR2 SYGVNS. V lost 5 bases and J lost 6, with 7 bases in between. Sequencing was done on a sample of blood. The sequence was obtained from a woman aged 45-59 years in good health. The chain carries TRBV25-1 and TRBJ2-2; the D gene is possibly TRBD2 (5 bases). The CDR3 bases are TGTGCCAGCAGTCGGGGTTCCGGGGAGCTGTTTTTT. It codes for CASSRGSGELFF.